This T cell receptor (beta chain) was sequenced for a study of cytotoxic CD8 clonotypes in ibrutinib-treated CLL. Study conclusions and caveats: Clonality went up at ibrutinib response and then declined back toward baseline at progression.

Sequencing sought depths of 1 in 200,000 to 1 in 1 million T cells. Here immunoSEQ multiplex PCR was the method, and the copy in TCRdb shows in-frame clones only, minus some. This sample carries 250,000 to 350,000 clones, roughly four fifths of them seen once, and the ten largest clones take roughly 6%. Note on this clone: Antigen: not known. Other nucleotide sequences from this sample produce the same CDR3.

Germline CDR1 and CDR2: LNHNV and YYDKDF (reference sequence). The CDR3 has 15 amino acids. V was trimmed by 3 bases and J by 0 bases, leaving 9 bases between them. This TCR was recovered from a human donor with chronic lymphocytic leukemia. V and J are TRBV15 and TRBJ1-3; tentatively, D is TRBD1 (6 bases). Sequencing was performed on PBMCs, taken at disease progression, from a patient treated with ibrutinib. The CDR3 sequence: CATSRATGSGNTIYF. DNA of the CDR3: TGTGCCACCAGCAGGGCGACAGGCTCTGGAAACACCATATATTTT.